One sample yielded the 6 T cell receptor beta chains listed below, sequenced in a study of resident and recirculating memory T cells in vitiligo (dated by TCRdb to the late 2010s). The method was the immunoSEQ multiplex PCR assay. The table was pulled from immuneACCESS by TCRdb, which kept in-frame rearrangements only. Such tables lose some clones; where checked, under half of the loss comes from unresolved V genes, and the rest has no known cause. This sample lists 60,000 to 80,000 clones; just over 90% were detected once. The ten biggest clones cover around 4.7% of the sample. Sequenced input: blood. The receptors come from a male donor with vitiligo.

The J gene is TRBJ2-5, the V gene TRBV2, with D possibly matching TRBD2 (6 bases). CDR3 size: 16 residues. The germline V gene has CDR1 SNHLY and CDR2 FYNNEI. Trimming took off 1 base at V and 1 base at J, with 13 bases between the two ends. In DNA, the CDR3 is TGTGCCAGCAGTGAAGGATTGGGCGGGGCCCAAGAGACCCAGTACTTC. Residues: CASSEGLGGAQETQYF.

This chain uses TRBV7-9 with TRBJ2-2; a weak D match, TRBD2 (5 bases). CDR3 size: 16 residues. Looked up from germline, CDR1 is SEHNR and CDR2 is FQNEAQ (reference sequence). V lost 1 base and J 4 bases, leaving 13 bases between the germline ends. CDR3 nucleotide sequence: TGTGCCAGCAGCTTAGGAGGGTCGGTTGCCACCGGGGAGCTGTTTTTT. This encodes CASSLGGSVATGELFF.

V is TRBV28 and J is TRBJ2-5; no definite D call. CDR3 size: 15 residues. Trimming left V 6 bases short and J 4 bases short, with 18 bases between. From germline, CDR1 is MDHEN and CDR2 SYDVKM. CDR3 region: CASSLPGFRGETQYF. As DNA, the CDR3 is TGTGCCAGCAGCCTACCCGGGTTCCGAGGAGAGACCCAGTACTTC.

This sequence joins TRBV7-2 and TRBJ1-6, with a tentative D call TRBD1 (5 bases). Trimming cost V 1 base and J 9 bases, with 13 bases left between them. Per the germline V gene, CDR1 is SGHTA and CDR2 is FQGNSA. This CDR3 is built from 15 residues. The CDR3 nucleotides read TGTGCCAGCAGCTTAGGGGCAGGGCAGAGTTCACCCCTCCACTTT. As protein: CASSLGAGQSSPLHF.

This sequence joins TRBV5-8 and TRBJ1-5, with D maybe TRBD1 (5 bases). Per germline, CDR1 SGHTS and CDR2 YDEGEE. The CDR3 has 15 residues. The ends were cut back, 2 bases at V and 4 bases at J, with 13 bases in the middle. The CDR3 nucleotides read TGTGCCAGCAGCTTCCCGACAGAAACTAATCAGCCCCAGCATTTT. This translates into CASSFPTETNQPQHF.

This rearrangement joins TRBV5-1 to TRBJ2-3, with 7 positions matching TRBD1. The trim removed 0 bases at V and 0 bases at J, leaving 4 bases unmatched. Germline V gene sequence: CDR1 SGHRS, CDR2 YFSETQ. The CDR3 consists of 16 residues. CDR3 DNA: TGCGCCAGCAGCTTGGGGGGGACAGCTAGCACAGATACGCAGTATTTT. Translation gives CASSLGGTASTDTQYF.